Below, 23 T cell receptor beta chains from the same sample are listed, as sequenced in a study of early T cells in non-severe SARS-CoV-2 infection. TCRdb independently ran MiXCR on the 5' RACE reads; one entry per CDR3 protein. The sample includes about 59,000 distinct CDR3 sequences, about 12% of them seen just once. The input for sequencing was whole blood, taken at baseline. Every receptor here comes from an adult who was a healthcare worker with PCR-confirmed SARS-CoV-2 infection or an uninfected control (not recorded which).

This rearrangement joins TRBV15 to TRBJ2-7; a possible D gene is TRBD1 (5 bases). CDR1 is LNHNV and CDR2 is YYDKDF in the germline V gene (reference sequence). Trimming left V 8 bases short and J 3 bases short, with 14 bases between. CDR3 length: 13 residues. As DNA, the CDR3 is TGTGCCACCTCGACAGCAGGCCACTACGAGCAGTACTTC. Encoded protein: CATSTAGHYEQYF.

This clonotype was counted at least ten times. The rearrangement links TRBV6-2 or TRBV6-3 to TRBJ2-5; perhaps TRBD1 as D (6 bases). The V gene's germline CDR1 is MNHEY and CDR2 SVGEGT. This CDR3 region has 14 residues. The V end was cut by 6 bases, the J end by 4 bases, with 15 bases between. The DNA of the CDR3 is TGTGCCAGCAGAGACGCGGTCAGGGGAGAGACCCAGTACTTC. It is translated as CASRDAVRGETQYF.

This clonotype was seen many times. The rearrangement uses TRBV27 and TRBJ2-3, with a weak D call TRBD2 (6 bases). Germline-derived CDR1 and CDR2 are MNHEY and SMNVEV (reference sequence). Trimming took off 9 bases at V and 0 bases at J, with 16 bases between the two ends. This CDR3 has 15 amino acids. CDR3 in DNA: TGTGCCAGTCGGAGGCGGGAAACTAGCACAGATACGCAGTATTTT. Translating it yields CASRRRETSTDTQYF.

This clonotype showed up many times. The chain recombines TRBV27 with TRBJ2-5, with D uncertain. Germline V lookup: CDR1 MNHEY, CDR2 SMNVEV (reference sequence). This CDR3 contains 15 residues. V was trimmed by 7 bases and J by 2 bases, leaving 17 bases between them. The CDR3 DNA is TGTGCCAGCAAGAAGTACCCCGTGGGTCAAGAGACCCAGTACTTC. Its translation: CASKKYPVGQETQYF.

This clonotype was found a few times. This chain links TRBV4-1 with TRBJ2-4; TRBD2 is a possible D gene (7 bases). From germline, CDR1 is MGHRA and CDR2 YSYEKL. Trimming pared 0 bases from V and 3 bases from J, leaving 12 bases between. The CDR3 runs 16 residues. The CDR3 DNA reads TGCGCCAGCAGCCAAGAGGGGGGGGCTCTCAAAAACATTCAGTACTTC. As protein: CASSQEGGALKNIQYF.

This clonotype has just a few counts. The chain recombines TRBV5-5 with TRBJ2-7; D call uncertain. V shed 0 bases and J shed 3 bases, with 13 bases lying between them. The CDR3 has 15 amino acids. Per the germline V gene, CDR1 is SGHKS and CDR2 is YYEKEE (reference sequence). The CDR3 region is CASSLGPLNHYEQYF. The CDR3 DNA follows: TGTGCCAGCAGCTTGGGACCGCTAAACCACTACGAGCAGTACTTC.

This clonotype was recorded a few times. The rearrangement uses TRBV10-2 and TRBJ2-4; D not certain. The CDR3 consists of 11 residues. The germline gives CDR1 WSHSY, CDR2 SAAADI. V was cut by 7 bases and J by 5 bases, with 6 bases left in between. CDR3 in DNA: TGCGCCAGCATAGACGAAAACATTCAGTACTTC. It translates to CASIDENIQYF.

This clonotype appeared a few times. The chain joins TRBV7-2 to TRBJ2-7; 10 bases match TRBD2. V lost 4 bases, J lost 2 bases, and 2 bases stayed unmatched. This CDR3 has 14 amino acids. Germline V gene lookup returns CDR1 SGHTA and CDR2 FQGNSA. In DNA, the CDR3 is TGTGCCAGCAGCTCAGCGGGAGGGCCCTACGAGCAGTACTTC. Translation: CASSSAGGPYEQYF.

J is TRBJ2-1 and V is TRBV2; D remains unclear. Germline CDR1 SNHLY, CDR2 FYNNEI. V was cut by 4 bases and J by 2 bases, with 6 bases left in between. The CDR3 totals 13 residues. The CDR3 region is CASSANTYNEQFF. Here the CDR3 DNA reads TGTGCCAGCAGTGCTAACACCTACAATGAGCAGTTCTTC.

This clonotype was seen a handful of times. This CDR3 is CASSHRDRDTDTQYF. CDR3 nucleotide sequence: TGTGCCAGCAGCCACCGGGACAGGGACACAGATACGCAGTATTTT. The rearrangement uses TRBV6-4 and TRBJ2-3; 9 nucleotides align to TRBD1. With V trimmed by 6 bases and J by 2 bases, 6 bases remained unmatched. Germline V CDR1 and CDR2: MRHNA, SNTAGT. The CDR3 sequence is 15 residues long.

This clonotype was seen repeatedly, ten times or more. CDR3 nucleotides: TGTGCCAGCAGCTTCCCTCCGGGGGCAGGAACCGAGCAGTACTTC. Translation: CASSFPPGAGTEQYF. This rearrangement joins TRBV7-2 to TRBJ2-7; D may correspond to TRBD1 or TRBD2 (6 bases each). CDR3 length: 15 amino acids. Trimming stripped 3 bases from V and 6 bases from J, with 18 bases between. Germline lookup yields CDR1 SGHTA and CDR2 FQGNSA.

The sample holds one count of this clonotype. This sequence joins TRBV24-1 and TRBJ1-5; no definite D call. This CDR3 contains 15 residues. Between the trimmed V and J ends, which lost 3 bases and 7 bases, there was a span of 15 bases. Germline V gene data show CDR1 as KGHDR and CDR2 as SFDVKD. The DNA for the CDR3 is TGTGCCACCAGTGATGCGAGAGAAGCTATGCAGCCCCAGCATTTT. Amino acids: CATSDAREAMQPQHF.

This clonotype was counted between two and nine times. V is TRBV20-1 and J is TRBJ1-4, with D maybe TRBD1 (6 bases). V dropped 1 base and J dropped 2 bases, with 8 bases sitting between them. CDR3 length equals 14 residues. The V gene's germline CDR1 is DFQATT and CDR2 SNEGSKA (reference sequence). Here the CDR3 reads CSARADSTNEKLFF. The CDR3 DNA reads as TGCAGTGCTAGAGCGGACAGCACTAATGAAAAACTGTTTTTT.

The genes are TRBV5-6 and TRBJ2-7; possibly TRBD2 for D (6 bases). With 4 bases removed from V and 3 bases from J, the gap between germline ends came to 11 bases. The CDR3 has 13 residues. Germline CDR1 and CDR2: SGHDT and YYEEEE. CDR3 protein: CASSTGLIYEQYF. In DNA form, the CDR3 reads TGTGCCAGCAGCACGGGACTGATCTACGAGCAGTACTTC. Variable domain in full (rest from reference TRBV5-6 and TRBJ2-7): DAGVTQSPTHLIKTRGQQVTLRCSPKSGHDTVSWYQQALGQGPQFIFQYYEEEERQRGNFPDRFSGHQFPNYSSELNVNALLLGDSALYLCASSTGLIYEQYFGPGTRLTVT.

The chain carries TRBV9 and TRBJ1-2; D remains unclear. Trimming left V 0 bases short and J 5 bases short, with 5 bases between. The length of the CDR3 is 12 residues. The germline V gene has CDR1 SGDLS and CDR2 YYNGEE. The CDR3 spells CASSVEEYGYTF. DNA of the CDR3: TGTGCCAGCAGCGTAGAAGAATATGGCTACACCTTC.

V is TRBV5-1 and J is TRBJ2-3, with D uncertain. This CDR3 has 13 amino acids. From germline, CDR1 is SGHRS and CDR2 YFSETQ. The V gene lost 2 bases and the J gene lost 6 bases, with 10 bases spanning the gap. Written as DNA, the CDR3 is TGCGCCAGCAGCTTAGGAATTAGGGATACGCAGTATTTT. Its protein is CASSLGIRDTQYF.

This chain links TRBV10-3 with TRBJ2-7, with 8 bases matching TRBD1. V lost 10 bases, J lost 6 bases, and 8 bases stayed unmatched. This CDR3 has 12 residues. The germline CDR1 and CDR2 sequences are ENHRY and SYGVKD. The CDR3 DNA reads TGTGCCACCACGGACAGGGTAGGCGAGCAGTACTTC. This translates into CATTDRVGEQYF.

This chain uses TRBV5-1 with TRBJ2-7; D perhaps matches TRBD2 (7 bases). The CDR3 has 14 amino acids. Germline CDR1 reads SGHRS; CDR2 reads YFSETQ. Between the trimmed V and J ends, which lost 3 bases and 2 bases, there was a span of 12 bases. The CDR3 spells CASSSGGWTYEQYF. CDR3 in DNA: TGCGCCAGCAGCTCGGGGGGCTGGACCTACGAGCAGTACTTC.

This clonotype was observed a handful of times. V usage is TRBV4-1 and J usage is TRBJ1-1; D is possibly TRBD1 (5 bases). V lost 5 bases to trimming and J lost 1 base, with 11 bases between them. The germline gives CDR1 MGHRA, CDR2 YSYEKL. The length of the CDR3 is 14 residues. The CDR3 DNA follows: TGCGCCAGCAGCACTCGGGACGGGAACACTGAAGCTTTCTTT. This sequence encodes CASSTRDGNTEAFF.

V usage is TRBV15 and J usage is TRBJ1-2; D gene ambiguous. The V gene's germline CDR1 is LNHNV and CDR2 YYDKDF (reference sequence). V lost 1 base and J 0 bases, leaving 3 bases between the germline ends. The CDR3 extends over 13 amino acids. DNA of the CDR3: TGTGCCACCAGCAGAGCAGCTAACTATGGCTACACCTTC. Translating gives CATSRAANYGYTF.

V is TRBV11-2 and J is TRBJ2-7, with D possibly TRBD1 on 6 matching bases. Per germline, CDR1 SGHAT and CDR2 FQNNGV. This CDR3 is 16 amino acids long. The V and J ends lost 5 bases and 5 bases respectively, with 22 bases between them. The CDR3 here is CASSPGHPRRSNEQYF. As DNA, the CDR3 is TGTGCCAGCAGCCCGGGACACCCGAGGAGATCGAACGAGCAGTACTTC. Using reference TRBV11-2 and TRBJ2-7 for the parts outside the CDR3, the full variable domain is EAGVAQSPRYKIIEKRQSVAFWCNPISGHATLYWYQQILGQGPKLLIQFQNNGVVDDSQLPKDRFSAERLKGVDSTLKIQPAKLEDSAVYLCASSPGHPRRSNEQYFGPGTRLTVT.

This clonotype was observed a handful of times. V gene TRBV11-3 combines with J gene TRBJ1-1, with D tentatively TRBD1 (5 bases). This CDR3 is built from 15 residues. The V gene's germline CDR1 is SGHNT and CDR2 YENEEA. V was shortened by 0 bases and J by 3 bases, with 11 bases between the two germline ends. The CDR3 protein is CASSLDGRGDTEAFF. In nucleotides, the CDR3 is TGTGCCAGCAGCTTAGACGGAAGAGGGGACACTGAAGCTTTCTTT.

There are a few counts of this clonotype. The chain links TRBV5-4 to TRBJ1-6, with D perhaps matching TRBD1 (6 bases). Germline lookup yields CDR1 SGHNT and CDR2 YYREEE (reference sequence). Trimming removed 0 bases at V and 1 base at J, with 17 bases between. The CDR3 runs 19 residues. CDR3 loop: CASSLAAGHPRSYNSPLHF. CDR3 nucleotides: TGTGCCAGCAGCTTGGCTGCGGGACACCCAAGGTCCTATAATTCACCCCTCCACTTT.